This T cell receptor beta chain derives from a study of blood T cells in healthy people across ages. Study-level points and caveats: Strong correlation existed between TCR beta diversity and naive T cell percentage. The study found more naive CD4+ cells and higher diversity in long-lived than aged donors.

Each sample provided at least 6 micrograms of extracted total RNA. Concerning this clonotype itself: Its specificity is unknown. Compared with germline, one end of the junction differs, possibly owing to a read error.

This CDR3 comprises 18 residues. Germline values: CDR1 MGHRA, CDR2 YSYEKL. A second 7 to 11 cycle PCR used barcoded and J-beta primers. Every cDNA was tagged by a template-switch adaptor with 12 random nucleotides. TCRdb independently ran MiXCR on the 5' RACE reads; one entry per CDR3 protein. Among 850,000 to 1,100,000 distinct CDR3 sequences listed, more than 30% were seen once. This TCR was sampled from a young man in good health. The V and J genes are TRBV4-1 and TRBJ1-5; D is possibly TRBD1 (5 bases). The source material was blood. The CDR3 region is CASSGQGLRGYSNHPQHF. The CDR3 DNA sequence: TGCGCCAGCAGCGGTCAGGGCTTACGCGGCTATAGCAATCACCCCCAGCATTTT.